Here is one TCR beta chain with its context. Its target is unknown. At collection, donors were nominally healthy, but unrecorded immune exposures were probable. The sample belongs to a study of cytomegalovirus exposure and HLA in healthy donors. Study conclusions and caveats: One cluster of highly shared sequence variants probably arose as a sequencing artifact. A later analysis reportedly identified an Asian-associated ancestry cluster as carrying fewer N-insertions than the approximately 640-donor mean. Associated with cytomegalovirus, according to the listing, were 150 to 200 TCR beta chains.

This CDR3 has 15 amino acids. Germline loops: CDR1 MNHEY, CDR2 SMNVEV (reference sequence). The V end was cut by 0 bases, the J end by 4 bases, with 10 bases between. Vbeta (60) and Jbeta (13) primers were used in the PCR. Clones were read by immunoSEQ multiplex PCR, and TCRdb kept only the in-frame ones, dropping some. This sample has 200,000 to 250,000 clones; 76% occur once, and the top ten carry about 0.63%. The specimen sequenced was PBMCs. This TCR came from a young man in good health and CMV-seronegative. The rearrangement links TRBV27 to TRBJ2-1; the D is unclear. The DNA of the CDR3 is TGTGCCAGCAGTTTATCAGCGCGGTGGTACAATGAGCAGTTCTTC. Translation gives CASSLSARWYNEQFF.